These 17 T cell receptor beta chains came from one sample sequenced in a study of OX40 agonist ivuxolimab in advanced cancers. The table came from immunoSEQ multiplex PCR; TCRdb's copy has only in-frame clones and leaves some out. The sample records 25,000 to 35,000 clones, approximately 86% being singletons. Sample: CD4+ or CD8+ T cells sorted from blood, taken in a trial of the OX40 agonist ivuxolimab. The receptors shown here come from an adult with an advanced solid tumor such as melanoma, head and neck, liver or kidney cancer.

The J gene is TRBJ2-2, the V gene TRBV7-9, with TRBD2 matching over 7 bases. The J segment lost 3 bases and the V segment lost 5 bases, leaving 6 bases of the junction unmatched. The length of the CDR3 is 15 residues. The V gene's germline CDR1 is SEHNR and CDR2 FQNEAQ (reference sequence). The CDR3 protein is CASSLRLAYTGELFF. CDR3 DNA sequence: TGTGCCAGCAGCCTCCGACTAGCCTACACCGGGGAGCTGTTTTTT.

This chain uses TRBV7-8 with TRBJ2-2; the D is unclear. Trimming stripped 7 bases from V and 5 bases from J, with 17 bases between. Germline lookup yields CDR1 SGHVS and CDR2 FQNEAQ. The CDR3 consists of 15 residues. CDR3 in amino acids: CASNRPLVSTGELFF. CDR3 sequence (DNA): TGTGCCAGCAACCGTCCCTTAGTCTCGACCGGGGAGCTGTTTTTT.

The chain uses TRBV13 and TRBJ2-7, with TRBD1 matching over 10 bases. With V trimmed by 5 bases and J by 6 bases, 10 bases remained unmatched. Germline assignment: CDR1 PRHDT and CDR2 FYEKMQ (reference sequence). This CDR3 contains 15 residues. Written as DNA, the CDR3 is TGTGCCAGCAGCCAGGGGACAGGGGCAGTCATCGAGCAGTACTTC. Protein: CASSQGTGAVIEQYF.

By proportion, this clone is medium-sized. V gene TRBV29-1 combines with J gene TRBJ1-1; D is unclear. Germline values: CDR1 SQVTM, CDR2 ANQGSEA. Trimming shortened V by 5 bases and J by 7 bases, and 17 bases separated the two germline ends. The CDR3 totals 13 residues. DNA of the CDR3: TGCAGCGTTCCCCTGTGGGGTGGCGATGAAGCTTTCTTT. Its protein is CSVPLWGGDEAFF.

This chain joins TRBV27 and TRBJ2-3, with D tentatively TRBD1 (5 bases). The length of the CDR3 is 15 residues. Trimming pared 2 bases from V and 3 bases from J, leaving 12 bases between. Germline V lookup: CDR1 MNHEY, CDR2 SMNVEV (reference sequence). CDR3 sequence (DNA): TGTGCCAGCAGTTTAGGGGCAGGGCGGACAGATACGCAGTATTTT. It yields the protein CASSLGAGRTDTQYF.

The chain is built from TRBV30 and TRBJ2-7; D may correspond to TRBD1 or TRBD2 (6 bases each). This CDR3 spans 13 amino acids. CDR1 and CDR2 from the germline V gene are GTSNPN and SVGIG (reference sequence). V dropped 0 bases and J dropped 5 bases, with 11 bases sitting between them. CDR3 bases: TGTGCCTGGAGTGTAGGAGGGGGAAACGAGCAGTACTTC. Its translation: CAWSVGGGNEQYF.

This chain joins TRBV27 and TRBJ2-7; 7 bases line up with TRBD1. Looked up from germline, CDR1 is MNHEY and CDR2 is SMNVEV (reference sequence). CDR3 size: 15 residues. V was clipped by 6 bases and J by 3 bases; unmatched bases: 11. The DNA of the CDR3 is TGTGCCAGCAGCCCGTCGGGGACAGCCGTCTACGAGCAGTACTTC. Translated: CASSPSGTAVYEQYF.

This rearrangement joins TRBV6-5 to TRBJ1-2; D gene unclear. The CDR3 is 15 residues long. Trimming took 3 bases from V and 2 from J, leaving 13 bases between them. The germline CDR1 and CDR2 sequences are MNHEY and SVGAGI. CDR3 DNA sequence: TGTGCCAGCAGTTATACCCGAAAGGGAAACTATGGCTACACCTTC. Translated: CASSYTRKGNYGYTF.

The V gene is TRBV19, the J gene TRBJ2-5; 8 bases match TRBD1. The CDR3 has 15 amino acids. V shed 4 bases, J shed 3 bases, and the junction held 7 bases outside the gene matches. The germline CDR1 and CDR2 sequences are LNHDA and SQIVND (reference sequence). The CDR3 DNA is TGTGCCAGTAGTACCGACAGGGGCACCGAAGAGACCCAGTACTTC. It specifies CASSTDRGTEETQYF. Drawing the rest from reference TRBV19 and TRBJ2-5, the complete variable domain is DGGITQSPKYLFRKEGQNVTLSCEQNLNHDAMYWYRQDPGQGLRLIYYSQIVNDFQKGDIAEGYSVSREKKESFPLTVTSAQKNPTAFYLCASSTDRGTEETQYFGPGTRLLVL.

The J gene is TRBJ1-3, the V gene TRBV9; a weak D match, TRBD1 (6 bases). V was clipped by 3 bases and J by 2 bases, with 9 bases between them. Germline assignment: CDR1 SGDLS and CDR2 YYNGEE. The CDR3 is made up of 14 amino acids. The CDR3 nucleotides read TGTGCCAGCAGCGACAGGGCCCCTGGAAACACCATATATTTT. Translating gives CASSDRAPGNTIYF.

The chain uses TRBV7-9 and TRBJ2-7; D ambiguous. Trimming cost V 3 bases and J 0 bases, with 6 bases left between them. Per the germline V gene, CDR1 is SEHNR and CDR2 is FQNEAQ (reference sequence). This CDR3 is 13 amino acids long. CDR3 protein: CASSFLSSYEQYF. In nucleotides, the CDR3 is TGTGCCAGCAGCTTCCTAAGCTCCTACGAGCAGTACTTC.

The rearrangement links TRBV29-1 to TRBJ1-4; D is unclear. There are 12 residues in the CDR3. V lost 3 bases to trimming and J lost 6 bases, with 8 bases between them. Per germline, CDR1 SQVTM and CDR2 ANQGSEA. The CDR3 DNA reads as TGCAGCGTTGATATGGCAGATGAAAAACTGTTTTTT. Protein: CSVDMADEKLFF.

V usage is TRBV19 and J usage is TRBJ2-1; D ambiguous. Germline V gives CDR1 LNHDA, CDR2 SQIVND (reference sequence). The CDR3 length is 13 residues. V was shortened by 6 bases and J by 6 bases, with 12 bases between the two germline ends. CDR3 in DNA: TGTGCCAGTAGCCTGGCCCCCGGCAATGAGCAGTTCTTC. Protein: CASSLAPGNEQFF. Drawing the rest from reference TRBV19 and TRBJ2-1, the complete variable domain is DGGITQSPKYLFRKEGQNVTLSCEQNLNHDAMYWYRQDPGQGLRLIYYSQIVNDFQKGDIAEGYSVSREKKESFPLTVTSAQKNPTAFYLCASSLAPGNEQFFGPGTRLTVL.

J is TRBJ2-5 and V is TRBV27, with TRBD2 identical over 12 bases. V shed 4 bases, J shed 2 bases, and the junction held 14 bases outside the gene matches. The CDR3 extends over 19 amino acids. CDR1 and CDR2 from the germline V gene are MNHEY and SMNVEV (reference sequence). CDR3 in amino acids: CASSSPGLAGLVGQETQYF. For the CDR3, the DNA is TGTGCCAGCAGTTCCCCCGGACTAGCGGGATTAGTAGGGCAAGAGACCCAGTACTTC.

This chain joins TRBV18 and TRBJ1-5; 7 nucleotides line up with TRBD1. The CDR3 totals 14 residues. V shed 3 bases, J shed 7 bases, and the junction held 6 bases outside the gene matches. CDR1 KGHSH and CDR2 LQKENI come from the germline V gene. The CDR3, as DNA: TGTGCCAGCTCACCGGGCCAGGGGGGACAGCCCCAGCATTTT. This translates into CASSPGQGGQPQHF. Filled out from reference TRBV18 and TRBJ1-5, the complete variable domain reads NAGVMQNPRHLVRRRGQEARLRCSPMKGHSHVYWYRQLPEEGLKFMVYLQKENIIDESGMPKERFSAEFPKEGPSILRIQQVVRGDSAAYFCASSPGQGGQPQHFGDGTRLSIL.

This clone was recorded once. The rearrangement joins TRBV9 to TRBJ1-3; D uncertain. The CDR3 is made up of 15 amino acids. The V end lost 4 bases, the J end lost 1 base, and 12 bases lay between the germline ends. Germline CDR1 SGDLS, CDR2 YYNGEE. CDR3 protein: CASSTRGESGNTIYF. The CDR3 coding sequence is TGTGCCAGCAGCACCCGAGGAGAGTCTGGAAACACCATATATTTT. Looking up the rest from reference TRBV9 and TRBJ1-3 gives the full variable domain: DSGVTQTPKHLITATGQRVTLRCSPRSGDLSVYWYQQSLDQGLQFLIQYYNGEERAKGNILERFSAQQFPDLHSELNLSSLELGDSALYFCASSTRGESGNTIYFGEGSWLTVV.

This clone appeared a few times. DNA of the CDR3: TGTGCCAGCAGCCATGGGACGAACTACGAGCAGTACTTC. As protein: CASSHGTNYEQYF. The chain employs TRBV4-2 and TRBJ2-7; D may match TRBD1 or TRBD2 (5 bases each). The germline V and J ends were trimmed by 3 bases and 3 bases, with 9 bases remaining between them. This CDR3 region has 13 residues. Germline lookup yields CDR1 LGHNA and CDR2 YNFKEQ.